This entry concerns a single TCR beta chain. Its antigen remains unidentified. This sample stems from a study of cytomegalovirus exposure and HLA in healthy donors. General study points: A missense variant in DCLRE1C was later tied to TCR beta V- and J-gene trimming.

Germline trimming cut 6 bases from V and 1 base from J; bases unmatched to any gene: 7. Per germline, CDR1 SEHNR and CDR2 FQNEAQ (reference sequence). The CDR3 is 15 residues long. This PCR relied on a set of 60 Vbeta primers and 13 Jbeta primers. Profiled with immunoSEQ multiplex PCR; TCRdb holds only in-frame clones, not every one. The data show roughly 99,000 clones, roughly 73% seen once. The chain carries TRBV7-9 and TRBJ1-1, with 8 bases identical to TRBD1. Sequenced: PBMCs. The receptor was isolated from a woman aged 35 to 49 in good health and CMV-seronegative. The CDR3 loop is CASSKTGGTNTEAFF. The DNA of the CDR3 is TGTGCCAGCAGTAAAACAGGGGGGACGAACACTGAAGCTTTCTTT.